The clone carrying this T cell receptor beta chain was seen more than once but under ten times. The antigen is not known. The sample originates from a study of beta chain features in type 1 diabetes. General study points: In patients and controls equally, PCR might favor templates that are shorter.

The entirety of the isolated RNA underwent reverse transcription, so expressed TCRB transcripts were sequenced. Sequencing used immunoSEQ multiplex PCR; TCRdb keeps in-frame clones, though not all of them. The sample yields hundreds of thousands of clones, roughly 15% seen once. Germline CDR1 and CDR2: SGDLS and YYNGEE. This CDR3 spans 14 amino acids. V was trimmed by 1 base and J by 6 bases, leaving 11 bases between them. Sequences were obtained from naive CD4+ T cells from blood. The origin of this receptor is a man younger than 35 in good health. J is TRBJ2-1 and V is TRBV9; TRBD1 or TRBD2 may be the D gene (5 bases each). The CDR3 loop reads CASSVKWGSNEQFF. CDR3 bases: TGTGCCAGCAGCGTAAAGTGGGGGAGCAATGAGCAGTTCTTC.